This note documents a single T cell receptor (beta chain) sequence. The data were taken from a study of cytomegalovirus exposure and HLA in healthy donors. Here immunoSEQ multiplex PCR was the method, and the copy in TCRdb shows in-frame clones only, minus some. Of over 55,000 clones listed, 75% to 95% were seen once; the top ten hold more than 2.5%. An approximately 130-subject validation cohort, separate from the roughly 670-subject first cohort, supplied the donors. The specimen was PBMCs. The origin of this receptor is a man aged 18 to 30 in good health and CMV-seronegative.

DNA for the CDR3: TGTGCCACCAGCGACCCCCGGGACAGGAGAGCAAATGAGCAGTTCTTC. Translating it yields CATSDPRDRRANEQFF. The chain carries TRBV15 and TRBJ2-1, with TRBD1 identical over 8 bases. Germline V lookup: CDR1 LNHNV, CDR2 YYDKDF (reference sequence). The junction had 13 bases not matched to a gene; V was cut back by 5 bases and J by 7 bases. CDR3 size: 16 residues. The variable domain in full, completed from reference TRBV15 and TRBJ2-1, reads DAMVIQNPRYQVTQFGKPVTLSCSQTLNHNVMYWYQQKSSQAPKLLFHYYDKDFNNEADTPDNFQSRRPNTSFCFLDIRSPGLGDTAMYLCATSDPRDRRANEQFFGPGTRLTVL.